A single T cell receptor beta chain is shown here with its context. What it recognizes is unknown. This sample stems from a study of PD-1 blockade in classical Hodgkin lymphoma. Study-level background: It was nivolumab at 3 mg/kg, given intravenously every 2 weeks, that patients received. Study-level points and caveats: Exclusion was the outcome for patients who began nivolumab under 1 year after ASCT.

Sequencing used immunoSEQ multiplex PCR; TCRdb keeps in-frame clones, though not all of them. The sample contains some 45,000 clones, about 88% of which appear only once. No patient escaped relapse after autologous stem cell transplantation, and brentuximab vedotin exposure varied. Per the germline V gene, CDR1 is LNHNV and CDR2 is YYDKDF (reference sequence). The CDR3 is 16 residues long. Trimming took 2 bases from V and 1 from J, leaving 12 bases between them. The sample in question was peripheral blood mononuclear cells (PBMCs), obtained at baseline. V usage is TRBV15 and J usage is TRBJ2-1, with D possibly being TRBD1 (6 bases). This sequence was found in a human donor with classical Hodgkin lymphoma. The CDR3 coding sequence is TGTGCCACCAGCAGACCTAGAGGGGGATCCTACAATGAGCAGTTCTTC. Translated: CATSRPRGGSYNEQFF.